The present entry profiles one T cell receptor beta chain with its context. Per the original data handling: Scientists estimated how many nucleated cells there were by amplifying reference gene primers. TCRdb's table, derived via immunoSEQ multiplex PCR, lists solely in-frame clones and lacks some. V, J and clone size are those of that table, while D and trimming were read from the DNA. The repertoire holds around 99,000 clones, with 80% to 85% as singletons. J gave up 5 bases and V 6 bases, and 12 bases lay outside the gene matches. The germline CDR1 and CDR2 sequences are LGHNT and FRNRAP. The CDR3 sequence is 17 residues long. This entry is derived from a study of blood T cell repertoires in COVID-19. About the research overall: Acute and convalescent COVID-19 specimens originated in the United States, Italy and Spain. Sources were T cells, B-cell-depleted T cells, or PBMCs; the material itself was cDNA or gDNA.

The chain joins TRBV12-5 to TRBJ2-3; 12 nucleotides agree with TRBD1. The sample consisted of peripheral blood. This receptor was taken from a human donor in a cohort sampled during active COVID-19. CDR3: CASGTGTGGAEGDTQYF. CDR3 coding DNA: TGTGCTAGTGGAACCGGGACAGGGGGCGCTGAGGGAGATACGCAGTATTTT.